This TCR beta chain appears in the sequencing data of a study of regulatory T cells in long-lasting Graves disease. The V gene lost 0 bases and the J gene lost 6 bases, with 9 bases spanning the gap. Germline V lookup: CDR1 MGHRA, CDR2 YSYEKL. CDR3 length equals 13 residues. Findings of the study overall: Persistent disease preferred TRBV28, TRBJ1-2 and TRBJ2-5; new disease, TRBV20-1 and TRBJ2-1. Whereas new patients shared 950 to 1,000 public clonotypes, persistent patients shared more, at 2,500 to 3,500.

Time point in this sample: persistent/refractory GD, antithyroid drugs over 5 years with positive TRAb. After RNA was extracted from PBMCs, the TCR library was made from it. In building TCR beta libraries, iRepertoire HTBI primers were used together with Arm-PCR of CDR3 regions. Via MiXCR, TCRdb re-called the multiplex PCR reads, giving one row per CDR3 protein. The profile shows around 400,000 distinct CDR3 sequences, around a quarter of them singletons. This clonotype occurred a few times. The antigen remains unidentified. The source is a female donor with Graves disease. The sample was peripheral blood mononuclear cells (PBMCs), taken when the disease was refractory, from a patient treated with antithyroid drugs. The chain joins TRBV4-1 to TRBJ2-7, with D perhaps matching TRBD1 or TRBD2 (5 bases each). The CDR3 loop is CASSQEGVVEQYF. CDR3 nucleotides: TGCGCCAGCAGCCAAGAGGGGGTGGTCGAGCAGTACTTC.